These 9 T cell receptor beta chains were sequenced from one sample in a study of OX40 agonist ivuxolimab in advanced cancers. Sequencing was performed with immunoSEQ multiplex PCR; in TCRdb, only in-frame clones are kept and a portion is missing. The sample holds tens of thousands of clones, approximately 86% seen once. The input for sequencing was CD4+ or CD8+ T cells sorted from blood, taken in a trial of the OX40 agonist ivuxolimab. Source of these receptors: an adult with an advanced solid tumor such as melanoma, head and neck, liver or kidney cancer.

The V call is TRBV13, the J call TRBJ2-3; the match to TRBD2 covers 12 bases. The ends lost 5 bases at V and 4 bases at J; junction bases unmatched: 1. The germline CDR1 and CDR2 sequences are PRHDT and FYEKMQ (reference sequence). This CDR3 region has 14 residues. The CDR3 nucleotides are TGTGCCAGCAGCCCTAGCGGGGGGGCAGATACGCAGTATTTT. This sequence encodes CASSPSGGADTQYF.

V usage is TRBV6-5 and J usage is TRBJ1-1; a weak D match, TRBD1 (5 bases). Looked up from germline, CDR1 is MNHEY and CDR2 is SVGAGI. V lost 6 bases and J lost 0, with 8 bases in between. The CDR3 is 13 residues long. The DNA for the CDR3 is TGTGCCAGCAGATCCAGGGTGAACACTGAAGCTTTCTTT. This translates into CASRSRVNTEAFF.

DNA of the CDR3: TGTGCCAGCAGTTTGCAATTTAATGAAAAACTGTTTTTT. It encodes CASSLQFNEKLFF. The V call is TRBV27, the J call TRBJ1-4; D is unclear. The CDR3 loop spans 13 amino acids. The ends were cut back, 3 bases at V and 4 bases at J, with 6 bases in the middle. CDR1 and CDR2 from the germline V gene are MNHEY and SMNVEV (reference sequence).

This chain joins TRBV2 and TRBJ1-1; TRBD1 agrees at 7 bases. The V and J ends lost 5 bases and 6 bases, in that order; junction bases with no gene match: 9. This CDR3 is 14 amino acids long. Per the germline V gene, CDR1 is SNHLY and CDR2 is FYNNEI. CDR3 sequence: CASSPTGARAEAFF. In nucleotides, the CDR3 is TGTGCCAGCAGTCCCACAGGGGCAAGGGCTGAAGCTTTCTTT.

The chain carries TRBV4-1 and TRBJ2-7; no firm D call. Germline V gives CDR1 MGHRA, CDR2 YSYEKL. CDR3 length: 19 residues. Trimming pared 0 bases from V and 0 bases from J, leaving 21 bases between. In DNA form, the CDR3 reads TGCGCCAGCAGCCAAGAAAGGCGGCAACAGATACATTCCTCCTACGAGCAGTACTTC. Its translation is CASSQERRQQIHSSYEQYF.

The chain has TRBV7-3 and TRBJ2-1; 7 bases agree with TRBD2. The CDR3 totals 16 residues. Trimming took 5 bases from V and 5 from J; bases not matched to a gene: 12. Germline-derived CDR1 and CDR2 are SGHTA and FQGTGA. CDR3 region: CASSRGGAGVDNEQFF. DNA of the CDR3: TGTGCCAGCAGCAGAGGTGGCGCGGGAGTAGACAATGAGCAGTTCTTC.

This chain joins TRBV5-5 and TRBJ1-2, with unresolved D. The CDR3 has 14 residues. From germline, CDR1 is SGHKS and CDR2 YYEKEE (reference sequence). With 6 bases removed from V and 8 bases from J, the gap between germline ends came to 20 bases. The CDR3 DNA follows: TGTGCCAGCACCATAGGGATCCGCATAGAGGGCTACACCTTC. Translating gives CASTIGIRIEGYTF.

J is TRBJ1-5 and V is TRBV6-1, with D possibly being TRBD1 (6 bases). Trimming shortened V by 1 base and J by 1 base, and 11 bases separated the two germline ends. CDR1 MNHNS and CDR2 SASEGT come from the germline V gene. The CDR3 extends over 16 amino acids. CDR3 bases: TGTGCCAGCAGTGAAGGGCAGGGGATGAGCAATCAGCCCCAGCATTTT. Translated: CASSEGQGMSNQPQHF.

DNA of the CDR3: TGTGCTAGTGGACCCCGGGCCGCGGATGAAAAACTGTTTTTT. It specifies CASGPRAADEKLFF. V usage is TRBV12-5 and J usage is TRBJ1-4; D not certain. Germline V gene data show CDR1 as LGHNT and CDR2 as FRNRAP. Trimming took off 6 bases at V and 6 bases at J, with 14 bases between the two ends. The CDR3 is 14 amino acids.